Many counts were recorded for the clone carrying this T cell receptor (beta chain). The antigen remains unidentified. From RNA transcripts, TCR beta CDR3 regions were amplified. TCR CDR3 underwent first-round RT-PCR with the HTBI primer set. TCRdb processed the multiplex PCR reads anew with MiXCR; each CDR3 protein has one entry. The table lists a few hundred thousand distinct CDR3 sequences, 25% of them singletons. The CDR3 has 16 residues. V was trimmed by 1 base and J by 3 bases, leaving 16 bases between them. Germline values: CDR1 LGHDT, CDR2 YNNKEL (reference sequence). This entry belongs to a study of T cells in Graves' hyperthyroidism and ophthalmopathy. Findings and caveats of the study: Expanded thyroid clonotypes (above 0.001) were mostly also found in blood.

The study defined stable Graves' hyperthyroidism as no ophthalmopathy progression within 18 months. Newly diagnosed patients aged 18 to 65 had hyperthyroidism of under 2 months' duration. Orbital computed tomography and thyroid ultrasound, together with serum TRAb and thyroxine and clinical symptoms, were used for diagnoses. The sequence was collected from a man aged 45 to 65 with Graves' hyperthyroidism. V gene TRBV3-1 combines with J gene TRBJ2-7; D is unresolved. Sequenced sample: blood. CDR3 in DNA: TGTGCCAGCAGCCAAGGGCAACTCCGTTATGGCTACGAGCAGTACTTC. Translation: CASSQGQLRYGYEQYF.